These 9 T cell receptor beta chains share one sample of origin, sequenced in a study of cytomegalovirus exposure and HLA in healthy donors. Researchers ran the PCR with 60 Vbeta and 13 Jbeta primers. Assay: immunoSEQ multiplex PCR; the TCRdb copy retains only in-frame clones and omits some. The table includes about 110,000 clones, 77% detected once. The source material was PBMCs. The receptors originated from a human donor in good health.

The V gene is TRBV30, the J gene TRBJ1-2; TRBD1 might be the D (6 bases). The CDR3 extends over 14 amino acids. The V and J ends lost 3 bases and 4 bases respectively, with 15 bases between them. The germline V gene has CDR1 GTSNPN and CDR2 SVGIG (reference sequence). The CDR3 loop is CAWRRGGLVYGYTF. CDR3 in DNA: TGTGCCTGGAGGAGGGGGGGGTTGGTCTATGGCTACACCTTC.

The rearrangement joins TRBV6-5 to TRBJ2-2, with 9 bases aligning to TRBD1. V shed 6 bases, J shed 6 bases, and the junction held 8 bases outside the gene matches. CDR3 length equals 15 residues. Germline V gene sequence: CDR1 MNHEY, CDR2 SVGAGI. The CDR3 nucleotides read TGTGCCAGCAGCGAACAGGGGGCGCGAGCCGGGGAGCTGTTTTTT. The encoded protein is CASSEQGARAGELFF.

The V gene is TRBV27, the J gene TRBJ1-2; tentative D call: TRBD1 (6 bases). The CDR3 length is 13 residues. Germline V gives CDR1 MNHEY, CDR2 SMNVEV (reference sequence). The V end lost 5 bases, the J end lost 5 bases, and 12 bases lay between the germline ends. In DNA, the CDR3 is TGTGCCAGCAGTGTGACAGGCGCTTATGGCTACACCTTC. It specifies CASSVTGAYGYTF.

This chain links TRBV5-1 with TRBJ2-5; weak D call: TRBD2 (6 bases). The DNA end lines up better with TRBJ2-7; the J call may be wrong. This CDR3 is built from 16 residues. CDR1 SGHRS and CDR2 YFSETQ come from the germline V gene. CDR3 DNA: TGCGCCAGCAGCGCCTCCCGGCGGCGGGGAACGGACGAGCAGTACTTC. It yields the protein CASSASRRRGTDEQYF.

Details on this clone: The junction departs from germline at one end; a sequencing error may be responsible. The rearrangement joins TRBV7-9 to TRBJ2-7; 11 nucleotides align to TRBD2. The CDR3 is made up of 16 amino acids. Germline V lookup: CDR1 SEHNR, CDR2 FQNEAQ (reference sequence). In DNA form, the CDR3 reads TGTTCCAGCAGCTTAACCCTAGCGGGAGGCGCCTACGAGCAGTACTTC. Amino acids: CSSSLTLAGGAYEQYF.

The rearrangement links TRBV2 to TRBJ2-1, with D perhaps matching TRBD2 (5 bases). The CDR3 sequence is 14 residues long. In germline, CDR1 is SNHLY, CDR2 FYNNEI. The V and J ends lost 6 bases and 6 bases respectively, with 15 bases between them. CDR3 DNA sequence: TGTGCCAGCAGCCGGAGCGCGGCGGGCAATGAGCAGTTCTTC. Translated: CASSRSAAGNEQFF.

Here the CDR3 reads CASSRDRATQYF. In DNA form, the CDR3 reads TGTGCCAGTAGTCGGGACAGGGCTACGCAGTATTTT. V gene TRBV19 combines with J gene TRBJ2-3; 9 nucleotides align to TRBD1. This CDR3 region has 12 residues. With V trimmed by 5 bases and J by 8 bases, 2 bases remained unmatched. The germline gives CDR1 LNHDA, CDR2 SQIVND (reference sequence).

The chain couples TRBV19 to TRBJ2-1; no reliable D call. The CDR3 has 11 residues. Trimming took 2 bases from V and 8 from J, leaving 4 bases between them. The germline V gene encodes CDR1 LNHDA and CDR2 SQIVND (reference sequence). The CDR3 DNA reads as TGTGCCAGTAGTATAAACTATGAGCAGTTCTTC. Translation gives CASSINYEQFF.

The CDR3 loop is CASSRQGDNYGYTF. The CDR3 DNA reads TGTGCCAGCAGCCGGCAGGGGGATAACTATGGCTACACCTTC. The rearrangement joins TRBV4-2 to TRBJ1-2; TRBD1 aligns across 7 bases. The CDR3 is 14 amino acids. J lost 1 base, V lost 4 bases, and 3 bases had no gene match. CDR1 and CDR2 (germline): LGHNA, YNFKEQ.